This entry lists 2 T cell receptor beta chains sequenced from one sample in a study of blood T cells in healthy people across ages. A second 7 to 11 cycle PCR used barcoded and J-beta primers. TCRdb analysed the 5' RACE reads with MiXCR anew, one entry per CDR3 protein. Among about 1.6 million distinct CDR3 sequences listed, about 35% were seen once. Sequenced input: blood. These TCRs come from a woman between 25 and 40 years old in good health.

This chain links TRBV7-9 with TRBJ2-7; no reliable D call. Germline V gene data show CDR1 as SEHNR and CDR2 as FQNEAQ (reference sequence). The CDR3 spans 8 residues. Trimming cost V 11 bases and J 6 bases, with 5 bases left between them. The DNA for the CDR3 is TGTGCCCCTCCCGAGCAGTACTTC. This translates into CAPPEQYF.

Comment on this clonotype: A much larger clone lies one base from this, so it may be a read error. CDR3 protein: CASKIGSGGLGETRYF. CDR3 DNA: TGTGCCAGCAAGATTGGTAGCGGGGGCCTCGGCGAGACCCGGTACTTC. This sequence joins TRBV6-4 and TRBJ2-5, with 9 positions matching TRBD2. The CDR3 has 16 residues. Germline CDR1 and CDR2: MRHNA and SNTAGT.